This T cell receptor (beta chain) came from a study of blood T cells in healthy people across ages. Study observations and caveats: Unsorted PBMC input precluded a conclusive naive versus antigen-experienced comparison. Researchers judged that diversity estimates from one million T cells fell short of true values. Both naive CD4+ cell counts and diversity were greater in long-lived donors than in aged donors.

The use of a sample-barcoded 5' primer and a J-beta primer mix characterized a second PCR of about 7 to 12 cycles. MiXCR was run by TCRdb on the 5' RACE reads, yielding one entry per CDR3 protein. This table holds 1.6 million or so distinct CDR3 sequences, about 31% found once. Isolated PBMCs totaled at least 6 million in each sample. On this clonotype itself: Its matching antigen is unknown.

This CDR3 spans 17 amino acids. The V segment lost 0 bases and the J segment 2 bases; nucleotides outside the gene matches: 6. The TCR comes from a woman between 25 and 40 years old in good health. The sequencing sample was made of blood. The genes are TRBV12-3 or TRBV12-4 and TRBJ2-3; 9 bases fit TRBD2. The CDR3 region has the DNA TGTGCCAGCAGTTTAGCCATCGGACTAGCGAACACAGATACGCAGTATTTT. This codes for CASSLAIGLANTDTQYF.